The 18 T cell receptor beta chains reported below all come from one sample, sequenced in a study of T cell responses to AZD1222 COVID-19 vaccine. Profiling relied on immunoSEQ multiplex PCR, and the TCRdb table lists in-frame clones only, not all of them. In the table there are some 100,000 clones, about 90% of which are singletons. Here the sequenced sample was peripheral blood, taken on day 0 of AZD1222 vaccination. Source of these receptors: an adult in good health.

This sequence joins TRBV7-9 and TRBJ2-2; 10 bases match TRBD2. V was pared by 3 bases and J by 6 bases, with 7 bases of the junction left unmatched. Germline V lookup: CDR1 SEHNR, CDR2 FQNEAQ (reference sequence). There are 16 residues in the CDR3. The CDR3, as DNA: TGTGCCAGCAGCTTGGAAGCGGGAGGGCCCCCCGGGGAGCTGTTTTTT. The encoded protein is CASSLEAGGPPGELFF.

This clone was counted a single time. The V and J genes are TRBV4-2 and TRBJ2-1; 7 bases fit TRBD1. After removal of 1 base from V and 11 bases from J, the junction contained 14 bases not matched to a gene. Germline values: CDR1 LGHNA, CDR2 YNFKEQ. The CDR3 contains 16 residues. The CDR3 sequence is CASSQGSLAGTAKQFF. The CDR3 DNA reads TGTGCCAGCAGCCAAGGGAGCCTGGCAGGGACAGCTAAGCAGTTCTTC.

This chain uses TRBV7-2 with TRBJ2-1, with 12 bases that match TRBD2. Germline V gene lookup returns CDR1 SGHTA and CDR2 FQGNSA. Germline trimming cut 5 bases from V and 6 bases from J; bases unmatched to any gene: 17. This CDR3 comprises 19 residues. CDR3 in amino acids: CASSPRLAGVRGGGNEQFF. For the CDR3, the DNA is TGTGCCAGCAGCCCTAGACTAGCGGGAGTTCGGGGAGGAGGCAATGAGCAGTTCTTC.

The DNA for the CDR3 is TGTGCCAGCAGTTACTCGGTGGGACAGTTTGATGAGCAGTTCTTC. This encodes CASSYSVGQFDEQFF. This chain joins TRBV6-5 and TRBJ2-1; 7 nucleotides line up with TRBD1. This CDR3 contains 15 residues. J gave up 8 bases and V 0 bases, and 7 bases lay outside the gene matches. From germline, CDR1 is MNHEY and CDR2 SVGAGI.

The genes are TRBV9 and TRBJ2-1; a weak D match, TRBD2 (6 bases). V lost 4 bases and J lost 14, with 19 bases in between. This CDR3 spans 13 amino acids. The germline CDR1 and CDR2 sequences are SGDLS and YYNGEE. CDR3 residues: CASSRLGGAPEFF. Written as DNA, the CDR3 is TGTGCCAGCAGCCGCCTTGGCGGGGCCCCGGAGTTCTTC.

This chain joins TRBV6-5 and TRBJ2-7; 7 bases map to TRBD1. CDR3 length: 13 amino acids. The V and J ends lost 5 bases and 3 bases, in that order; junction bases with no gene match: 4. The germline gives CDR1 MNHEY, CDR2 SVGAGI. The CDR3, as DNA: TGTGCCAGCAGTCCCAACAGGGGCTACGAGCAGTACTTC. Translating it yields CASSPNRGYEQYF.

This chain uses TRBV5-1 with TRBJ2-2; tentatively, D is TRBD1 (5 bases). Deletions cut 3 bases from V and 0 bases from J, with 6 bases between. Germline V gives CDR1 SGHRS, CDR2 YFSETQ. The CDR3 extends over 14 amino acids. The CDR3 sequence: CASSSTANTGELFF. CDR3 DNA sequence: TGCGCCAGCAGCTCGACAGCGAACACCGGGGAGCTGTTTTTT. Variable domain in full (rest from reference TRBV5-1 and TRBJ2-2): KAGVTQTPRYLIKTRGQQVTLSCSPISGHRSVSWYQQTPGQGLQFLFEYFSETQRNKGNFPGRFSGRQFSNSRSEMNVSTLELGDSALYLCASSSTANTGELFFGEGSRLTVL.

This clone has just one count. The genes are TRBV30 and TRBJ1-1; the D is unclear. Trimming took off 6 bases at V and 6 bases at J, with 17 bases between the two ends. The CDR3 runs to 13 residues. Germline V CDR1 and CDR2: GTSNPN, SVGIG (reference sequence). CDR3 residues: CACSLRMAAEAFF. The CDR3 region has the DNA TGTGCCTGCTCCCTCCGCATGGCAGCTGAAGCTTTCTTT.

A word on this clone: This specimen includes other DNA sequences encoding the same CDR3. Here the CDR3 reads CASSYSATEAFF. The DNA of the CDR3 is TGTGCCAGCAGTTACTCGGCCACTGAAGCTTTCTTT. This rearrangement joins TRBV6-5 to TRBJ1-1; D remains unclear. The germline V gene encodes CDR1 MNHEY and CDR2 SVGAGI. V dropped 0 bases and J dropped 4 bases, with 3 bases sitting between them. The CDR3 totals 12 residues.

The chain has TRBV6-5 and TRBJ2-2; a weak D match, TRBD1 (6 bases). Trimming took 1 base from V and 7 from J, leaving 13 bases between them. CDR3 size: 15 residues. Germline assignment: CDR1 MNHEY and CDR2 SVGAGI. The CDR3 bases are TGTGCCAGCAGTTACTTTCAGGGGCCGGACGGGGAGCTGTTTTTT. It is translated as CASSYFQGPDGELFF.

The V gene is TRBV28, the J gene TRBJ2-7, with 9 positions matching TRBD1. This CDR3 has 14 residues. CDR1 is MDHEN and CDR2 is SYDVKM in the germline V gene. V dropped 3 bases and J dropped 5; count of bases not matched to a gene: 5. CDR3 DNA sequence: TGTGCCAGCAGTTTTCTGAGACAGGGGGACGAGCAGTACTTC. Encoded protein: CASSFLRQGDEQYF.

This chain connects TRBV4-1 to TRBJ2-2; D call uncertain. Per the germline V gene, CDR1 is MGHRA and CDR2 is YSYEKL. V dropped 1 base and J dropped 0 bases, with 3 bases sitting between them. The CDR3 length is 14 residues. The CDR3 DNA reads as TGCGCCAGCAGCCAAGCCTCGAACACCGGGGAGCTGTTTTTT. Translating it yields CASSQASNTGELFF.

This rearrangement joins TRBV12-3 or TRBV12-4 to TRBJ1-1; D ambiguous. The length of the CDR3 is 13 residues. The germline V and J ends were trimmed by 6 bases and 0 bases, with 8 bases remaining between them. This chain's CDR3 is CASSLTMNTEAFF. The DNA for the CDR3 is TGTGCCAGCAGCCTGACTATGAACACTGAAGCTTTCTTT.

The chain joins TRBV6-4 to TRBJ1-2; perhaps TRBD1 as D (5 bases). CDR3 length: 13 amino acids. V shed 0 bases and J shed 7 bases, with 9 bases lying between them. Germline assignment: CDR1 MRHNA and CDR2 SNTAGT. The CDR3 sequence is CASSDSDGAGYTF. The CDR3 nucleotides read TGTGCCAGCAGTGACTCTGACGGGGCTGGCTACACCTTC.

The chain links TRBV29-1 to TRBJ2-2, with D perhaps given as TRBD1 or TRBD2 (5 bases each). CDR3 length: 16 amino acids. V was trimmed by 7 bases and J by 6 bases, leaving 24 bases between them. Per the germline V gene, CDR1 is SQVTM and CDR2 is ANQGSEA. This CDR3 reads CSATRSGTTSAGELFF. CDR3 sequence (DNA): TGCAGCGCTACCCGCTCGGGGACCACCTCCGCCGGGGAGCTGTTTTTT.

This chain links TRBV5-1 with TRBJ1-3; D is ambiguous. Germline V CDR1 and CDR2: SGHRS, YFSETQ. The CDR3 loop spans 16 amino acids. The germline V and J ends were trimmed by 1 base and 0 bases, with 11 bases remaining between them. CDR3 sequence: CASSLYPAPSGNTIYF. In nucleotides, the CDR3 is TGCGCCAGCAGCTTGTATCCGGCACCCTCTGGAAACACCATATATTTT.

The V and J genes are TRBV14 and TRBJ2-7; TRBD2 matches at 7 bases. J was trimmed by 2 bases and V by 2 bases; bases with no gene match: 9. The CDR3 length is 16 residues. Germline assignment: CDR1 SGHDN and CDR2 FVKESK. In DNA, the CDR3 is TGTGCCAGCAGCCAACCCTCAAGCGGGACTCCCTACGAGCAGTACTTC. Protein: CASSQPSSGTPYEQYF. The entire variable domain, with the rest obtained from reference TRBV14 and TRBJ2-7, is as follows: EAGVTQFPSHSVIEKGQTVTLRCDPISGHDNLYWYRRVMGKEIKFLLHFVKESKQDESGMPNNRFLAERTGGTYSTLKVQPAELEDSGVYFCASSQPSSGTPYEQYFGPGTRLTVT.

In nucleotides, the CDR3 is TGTGCCAGCAGGGTGAACGACAATGAGCAGTTCTTC. Amino acid sequence: CASRVNDNEQFF. This chain links TRBV19 with TRBJ2-1, with D maybe TRBD1 (5 bases). The germline V gene has CDR1 LNHDA and CDR2 SQIVND (reference sequence). The CDR3 is 12 amino acids. The V gene lost 9 bases and the J gene lost 5 bases, with 11 bases spanning the gap.